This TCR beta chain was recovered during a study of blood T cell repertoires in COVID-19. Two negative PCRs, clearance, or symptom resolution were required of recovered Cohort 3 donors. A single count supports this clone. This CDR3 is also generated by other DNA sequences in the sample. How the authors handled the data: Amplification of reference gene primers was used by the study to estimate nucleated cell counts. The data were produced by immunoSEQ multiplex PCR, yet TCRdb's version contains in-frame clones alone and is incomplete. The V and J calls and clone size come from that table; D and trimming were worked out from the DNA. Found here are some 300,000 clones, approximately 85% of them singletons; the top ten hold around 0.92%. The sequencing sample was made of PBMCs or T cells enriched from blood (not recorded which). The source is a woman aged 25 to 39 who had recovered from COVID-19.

The CDR3 DNA sequence: TGCGCCAGCAGCTTGGTCGCAGGGGAAGAGACCCAGTACTTC. This gives the protein CASSLVAGEETQYF. V is TRBV5-1 and J is TRBJ2-5, with D possibly being TRBD1 (6 bases). The ends were cut back, 0 bases at V and 3 bases at J, with 9 bases in the middle. CDR3 size: 14 residues. CDR1 SGHRS and CDR2 YFSETQ come from the germline V gene. Filled out from reference TRBV5-1 and TRBJ2-5, the complete variable domain reads KAGVTQTPRYLIKTRGQQVTLSCSPISGHRSVSWYQQTPGQGLQFLFEYFSETQRNKGNFPGRFSGRQFSNSRSEMNVSTLELGDSALYLCASSLVAGEETQYFGPGTRLLVL.